Listed here are 21 T cell receptor beta chains from one sample, sequenced in a study of T-cell reconstitution after alpha-beta-depleted transplantation in children. Preparation of the TCRbeta library was carried out with unique molecular identifiers. TCRdb redid the calling of the PCR reads with MiXCR, one entry per CDR3 protein. The table has 220,000 or so distinct CDR3 sequences, around 8% seen once. The sequences come from PBMCs, mostly from graft donor cells, collected 180 days after TCRalphabeta/CD19-depleted stem cell transplant. All receptors derive from a male patient younger than 18 who had a stem cell transplant for acute lymphoblastic leukemia, so the T cells may come from the graft donor.

The table lists this clonotype with a few counts. The chain is built from TRBV19 and TRBJ2-3; D is undetermined. Germline values: CDR1 LNHDA, CDR2 SQIVND (reference sequence). The CDR3 covers 14 residues. V was pared by 4 bases and J by 1 base, with 9 bases between. The CDR3, as DNA: TGTGCCAGTAGTAAAGTTTGGGGCACAGATACGCAGTATTTT. Its protein is CASSKVWGTDTQYF.

In its sample, this clonotype was seen many times. CDR3 sequence reads: CASRSTEGALGNTIYF. The CDR3 DNA follows: TGTGCCAGCAGATCGACCGAGGGCGCTCTTGGAAACACCATATATTTT. This chain links TRBV5-5 with TRBJ1-3, with D unclear. The CDR3 is 16 residues long. V gave up 5 bases and J gave up 3 bases, with 18 bases separating them. Germline V CDR1 and CDR2: SGHKS, YYEKEE (reference sequence).

In this sample, this clonotype turned up many times. V usage is TRBV6-5 and J usage is TRBJ2-5; D gene ambiguous. Germline assignment: CDR1 MNHEY and CDR2 SVGAGI. The CDR3 is made up of 13 amino acids. V was trimmed by 7 bases and J by 2 bases, leaving 11 bases between them. CDR3 nucleotides: TGTGCCAGCAAAGGAAGTCTTCAAGAGACCCAGTACTTC. This sequence encodes CASKGSLQETQYF.

Ten or more counts support this clonotype. V is TRBV4-3 and J is TRBJ1-5; D unresolved. Deletions cut 1 base from V and 4 bases from J, with 8 bases between. The CDR3 is made up of 14 amino acids. Looked up from germline, CDR1 is LGHNA and CDR2 is YSLEER. As DNA, the CDR3 is TGCGCCAGCAGCCAAGGACGCGGAAATCAGCCCCAGCATTTT. It is translated as CASSQGRGNQPQHF.

This clonotype showed up many times. DNA of the CDR3: TGTGCCAGCAGCCAAGTCCGACTAGCGGGAGTCGGCTACGAGCAGTACTTC. This gives the protein CASSQVRLAGVGYEQYF. V and J are TRBV14 and TRBJ2-7; TRBD2 matches at 12 bases. CDR3 length: 17 residues. Germline CDR1 SGHDN, CDR2 FVKESK. V shed 1 base, J shed 3 bases, and the junction held 7 bases outside the gene matches.

Worth noting for this clonotype: One base away lies a much larger clone, so this may be a sequencing read error. The chain combines TRBV28 with TRBJ2-1; 9 nucleotides match TRBD2. Germline V CDR1 and CDR2: MDHEN, SYDVKM. Trimming at V came to 8 bases and at J to 5 bases, leaving 7 bases not matched to a gene. The CDR3 runs to 14 residues. This CDR3 reads CASGLAGFHNEQFF. CDR3 bases: TGTGCCAGCGGCCTAGCGGGGTTCCACAATGAGCAGTTCTTC.

This clonotype came up many times. This chain connects TRBV28 to TRBJ1-6, with TRBD1 matching over 11 bases. The CDR3 has 17 residues. V lost 7 bases to trimming and J lost 5 bases; unmatched junction nucleotides: 10. From germline, CDR1 is MDHEN and CDR2 SYDVKM. The DNA of the CDR3 is TGTGCCAGCAAATCCCAATGGGGACAGGGGGATAATTCACCCCTCCACTTT. This encodes CASKSQWGQGDNSPLHF. Full variable domain (outside the CDR3, taken from reference TRBV28 and TRBJ1-6): DVKVTQSSRYLVKRTGEKVFLECVQDMDHENMFWYRQDPGLGLRLIYFSYDVKMKEKGDIPEGYSVSREKKERFSLILESASTNQTSMYLCASKSQWGQGDNSPLHFGNGTRLTVT.

This clonotype showed up many times. The chain combines TRBV7-3 with TRBJ2-1; 7 bases align to TRBD2. V was pared by 3 bases and J by 8 bases, with 1 base of the junction left unmatched. From germline, CDR1 is SGHTA and CDR2 FQGTGA. The CDR3 is 12 amino acids. This CDR3 reads CASSLGGDEQFF. Here the CDR3 DNA reads TGTGCCAGCAGCTTGGGGGGGGATGAGCAGTTCTTC.

This clonotype was counted at least ten times. V usage is TRBV6-1 and J usage is TRBJ2-5; D may match TRBD1 or TRBD2 (5 bases each). CDR1 and CDR2 from the germline V gene are MNHNS and SASEGT. This CDR3 contains 15 residues. V was clipped by 8 bases and J by 2 bases, with 18 bases between them. The DNA for the CDR3 is TGTGCCAGCTCCCCCCCGGGACGGCCTCAAGAGACCCAGTACTTC. It codes for CASSPPGRPQETQYF.

This clonotype showed up many times. The rearrangement joins TRBV20-1 to TRBJ2-7; D is possibly TRBD2 (9 bases). Between the trimmed V and J ends, which lost 2 bases and 3 bases, there was a span of 14 bases. The length of the CDR3 is 14 residues. Germline V gives CDR1 DFQATT, CDR2 SNEGSKA (reference sequence). The CDR3 DNA sequence: TGCAGTGCTAGACTAGCGGGACAGGTCTACGAGCAGTACTTC. It is translated as CSARLAGQVYEQYF.

This clonotype has ten or more counts. The J gene is TRBJ1-5, the V gene TRBV7-6; D is possibly TRBD1 (5 bases). Trimming took off 2 bases at V and 6 bases at J, with 14 bases between the two ends. Germline V gene lookup returns CDR1 SGHVS and CDR2 FNYEAQ. The CDR3 is 15 residues long. In DNA form, the CDR3 reads TGTGCCAGCAGCTTAAAGGTCGGCAGGGCTCAGCCCCAGCATTTT. Translating it yields CASSLKVGRAQPQHF. Full variable domain (rest looked up from reference TRBV7-6 and TRBJ1-5): GAGVSQSPRYKVTKRGQDVALRCDPISGHVSLYWYRQALGQGPEFLTYFNYEAQQDKSGLPNDRFSAERPEGSISTLTIQRTEQRDSAMYRCASSLKVGRAQPQHFGDGTRLSIL.

Many counts were recorded for this clonotype. The gene calls are TRBV4-2 and TRBJ2-1; TRBD2 matches 9 bases. Germline V gives CDR1 LGHNA, CDR2 YNFKEQ. The CDR3 has 19 residues. Unmatched junction bases numbered 14, after V lost 4 bases and J lost 1 base. Here the CDR3 DNA reads TGTGCCAGCAGCCGACAAGGGGTTAGCGGGAGTCCGTCCTACAATGAGCAGTTCTTC. Encoded protein: CASSRQGVSGSPSYNEQFF.

The V call is TRBV7-2, the J call TRBJ2-2; D call uncertain. The CDR3 spans 15 residues. The V end was cut by 0 bases, the J end by 7 bases, with 12 bases between. Per germline, CDR1 SGHTA and CDR2 FQGNSA. For the CDR3, the DNA is TGTGCCAGCAGCTTAGCGCGAACTTATGGCGGGGAGCTGTTTTTT. Protein: CASSLARTYGGELFF.

In this sample, this clonotype turned up many times. The chain recombines TRBV12-3 or TRBV12-4 with TRBJ2-1; tentatively, D is TRBD1 (5 bases). The CDR3 loop spans 15 amino acids. The V end lost 0 bases, the J end lost 4 bases, and 10 bases lay between the germline ends. The CDR3 region has the DNA TGTGCCAGCAGTTTAGCCAGGGCGCAATACAATGAGCAGTTCTTC. It is translated as CASSLARAQYNEQFF.

In this sample, this clonotype turned up many times. The rearrangement links TRBV28 to TRBJ1-1; TRBD1 is a possible D gene (5 bases). CDR3 length: 13 amino acids. The germline gives CDR1 MDHEN, CDR2 SYDVKM. Trimming pared 7 bases from V and 11 bases from J, leaving 20 bases between. In DNA form, the CDR3 reads TGTGCCAGCACCCGAGGTCGAGGGGCAGTTGCTTTCTTT. This gives the protein CASTRGRGAVAFF.

This clonotype showed up many times. V gene TRBV20-1 combines with J gene TRBJ2-3, with 11 bases lining up with TRBD2. The J segment lost 3 bases and the V segment lost 0 bases, leaving 5 bases of the junction unmatched. Germline CDR1 is DFQATT and CDR2 is SNEGSKA (reference sequence). This CDR3 comprises 16 residues. CDR3 sequence reads: CSARDLSGRGTDTQYF. The CDR3 region has the DNA TGCAGTGCTAGAGATCTTAGCGGGAGGGGGACAGATACGCAGTATTTT.

V is TRBV12-5 and J is TRBJ1-5; D remains unclear. This CDR3 is built from 12 residues. CDR1 LGHNT and CDR2 FRNRAP come from the germline V gene. V dropped 8 bases and J dropped 4 bases, with 9 bases sitting between them. In nucleotides, the CDR3 is TGTGCTAGTCAGTATGGGAATCAGCCCCAGCATTTT. Translating it yields CASQYGNQPQHF.

This clonotype was counted at least ten times. The CDR3 is CASSQRNTGELFF. The CDR3 nucleotides read TGCGCCAGCTCACAGAGGAACACCGGGGAGCTGTTTTTT. The rearrangement uses TRBV5-1 and TRBJ2-2; D not resolved. CDR1 is SGHRS and CDR2 is YFSETQ in the germline V gene. The CDR3 spans 13 residues. Trimming stripped 7 bases from V and 1 base from J, with 8 bases between.

This clonotype occurred many times. The gene calls are TRBV2 and TRBJ1-2; D unclear. CDR3 length: 15 residues. The ends were cut back, 4 bases at V and 8 bases at J, with 20 bases in the middle. The V gene's germline CDR1 is SNHLY and CDR2 FYNNEI. The CDR3 bases are TGTGCCAGCAGTGCCCCCTGGGGAGGGAGGGAAGGCTACACCTTC. This gives the protein CASSAPWGGREGYTF.

This clonotype came up many times. J is TRBJ1-2 and V is TRBV5-1; D is unclear. Trimming pared 4 bases from V and 8 bases from J, leaving 18 bases between. CDR3 size: 14 residues. Per germline, CDR1 SGHRS and CDR2 YFSETQ. CDR3 DNA: TGCGCCAGCAGCCTCTGGTCTCCCGGGAACGGCTACACCTTC. Amino acid sequence: CASSLWSPGNGYTF.

This clonotype was recorded many times. CDR3 protein: CASSPLGGGSAGANVLTF. DNA for the CDR3: TGTGCCAGCTCACCGCTCGGGGGGGGCTCCGCTGGGGCCAACGTCCTGACTTTC. J is TRBJ2-6 and V is TRBV18; 8 bases map to TRBD2. The ends lost 3 bases at V and 2 bases at J; junction bases unmatched: 9. The length of the CDR3 is 18 residues. Germline values: CDR1 KGHSH, CDR2 LQKENI.